The rows below give T cell receptor beta chains drawn from one sample of a study of OX40 agonist ivuxolimab in advanced cancers. TCRdb keeps only in-frame clones here, not all; method: immunoSEQ multiplex PCR. This sample has tens of thousands of clones; about 80% occur once, and the top ten carry roughly 2.3%. Sample: CD4+ or CD8+ T cells sorted from blood, taken in a trial of the OX40 agonist ivuxolimab. The receptors here all came from an adult with an advanced solid tumor such as melanoma, head and neck, liver or kidney cancer. Each CDR3 is given with its conserved first and last residue. Each record gives: J gene, V gene, D gene, clone size, CDR3 DNA, CDR3 protein. The D gene is left open where the match is weak. Rows may omit the clone size; those that give it use once, few, many or a size class.

J: TRBJ1-1
V: TRBV29-1
D: TRBD1
size: -
DNA: TGCAGCGTTGGACAGGGGGGCACTGAAGCTTTCTTT
CDR3: CSVGQGGTEAFF

J: TRBJ2-7
V: TRBV9
D: TRBD2
size: once
DNA: TGTGCCAGCAGCGTAGAAGCGCGGGAGAGCTACGAGCAGTACTTC
CDR3: CASSVEARESYEQYF

J: TRBJ2-5
V: TRBV5-4
D: TRBD1
size: -
DNA: TGTGCCAGCAGCGCGAAGGACAGGGGCCAAGAGACCCAGTACTTC
CDR3: CASSAKDRGQETQYF

J: TRBJ2-1
V: TRBV18
D: TRBD2
size: -
DNA: TGTGCCAGCTCCCTGGGACTAGCGGGAGCCAGCAATGAGCAGTTCTTC
CDR3: CASSLGLAGASNEQFF

J: TRBJ2-5
V: TRBV11-3
D: -
size: -
DNA: TGTGCCAGCAGCTTAATTCAAGAGACCCAGTACTTC
CDR3: CASSLIQETQYF

J: TRBJ1-1
V: TRBV5-4
D: -
size: -
DNA: TGTGCCAGCAGCCCTGGGGGGGGGAGCTGGGTCACTGAAGCTTTCTTT
CDR3: CASSPGGGSWVTEAFF

J: TRBJ1-4
V: TRBV5-1
D: TRBD1
size: -
DNA: TGCGCCAGCAGCAGAGGGACAGGGGGAAATGAAAAACTGTTTTTT
CDR3: CASSRGTGGNEKLFF

J: TRBJ2-7
V: TRBV5-1
D: TRBD2
size: -
DNA: TGCGCCAGCAGCTTGGCGGGGGGGCACGACGAGCAGTACTTC
CDR3: CASSLAGGHDEQYF

J: TRBJ1-3
V: TRBV5-1
D: TRBD1
size: -
DNA: TGCGCCAGTAGACAGGGAGATGGAAACACCATATATTTT
CDR3: CASRQGDGNTIYF

J: TRBJ2-1
V: TRBV30
D: -
size: -
DNA: TGTGCCTGGAGTAGGGAGCGGGAGCAGTTCTTC
CDR3: CAWSREREQFF

J: TRBJ2-6
V: TRBV10-2
D: -
size: -
DNA: TGCGCCAGCAAGCCACTTACTGGGGCCAACGTCCTGACTTTC
CDR3: CASKPLTGANVLTF

J: TRBJ2-7
V: TRBV30
D: TRBD1
size: -
DNA: TGTGCCTGGAGTGGGACAGGGGCCGAGCAGTACTTC
CDR3: CAWSGTGAEQYF

J: TRBJ2-5
V: TRBV4-2
D: TRBD2
size: -
DNA: TGTGCCAGCAGCCAAGTTACGGGACTAGCGGGGGGGCTTTGGACCCAGTACTTC
CDR3: CASSQVTGLAGGLWTQYF

J: TRBJ2-7
V: TRBV28
D: -
size: -
DNA: TGTGCCAGCAGTCCCGACAGGATTTACGAGCAGTACTTC
CDR3: CASSPDRIYEQYF

J: TRBJ2-7
V: TRBV5-1
D: -
size: -
DNA: TGCGCCAGCAGCTTGATCGGGGGGACACCCTACGAGCAGTACTTC
CDR3: CASSLIGGTPYEQYF

J: TRBJ2-3
V: TRBV5-8
D: -
size: -
DNA: TGTGCCAGCAGCTTGAGACAGAGCACAGATACGCAGTATTTT
CDR3: CASSLRQSTDTQYF

J: TRBJ1-1
V: TRBV14
D: -
size: few
DNA: TGTGCCAGCAGCCGTATGGAGGCCACTGAAGCTTTCTTT
CDR3: CASSRMEATEAFF

J: TRBJ2-3
V: TRBV11-3
D: TRBD1
size: -
DNA: TGTGCCAGCAGCCAGGGGGCGAGCACAGATACGCAGTATTTT
CDR3: CASSQGASTDTQYF

J: TRBJ2-3
V: TRBV7-3
D: -
size: -
DNA: TGTGCCAGCAGCTTAAACCCCGGGACTAGCACAGATACGCAGTATTTT
CDR3: CASSLNPGTSTDTQYF

J: TRBJ2-3
V: TRBV6-1
D: -
size: -
DNA: TGTGCCAGCAGTGAATCGGCCAGCACAGATACGCAGTATTTT
CDR3: CASSESASTDTQYF

J: TRBJ2-5
V: TRBV19
D: -
size: -
DNA: TGTGCCAGTAGTATCGGGCGAGGGGCCCAAGAGACCCAGTACTTC
CDR3: CASSIGRGAQETQYF

J: TRBJ1-1
V: TRBV5-4
D: -
size: -
DNA: TGTGCCAGCAGCACCGGGACAACAAACACTGAAGCTTTCTTT
CDR3: CASSTGTTNTEAFF

J: TRBJ1-5
V: TRBV5-1
D: -
size: few
DNA: TGCGCCAGCAGCGTATCGGGAGGGTCGGATCCCCAGCATTTT
CDR3: CASSVSGGSDPQHF

J: TRBJ1-6
V: TRBV6-5
D: TRBD1
size: -
DNA: TGTGCCAGCAGTTACTCGACAGGGTCCTATAATTCACCCCTCCACTTT
CDR3: CASSYSTGSYNSPLHF

J: TRBJ1-2
V: TRBV5-4
D: -
size: once
DNA: TGTGCCAGCAGCTTGGTTACAGGGATCTATGGCTACACCTTC
CDR3: CASSLVTGIYGYTF

J: TRBJ1-1
V: TRBV5-1
D: -
size: -
DNA: TGCGCCAGCGCCTCAGGGCCCCAGACTGAAGCTTTCTTT
CDR3: CASASGPQTEAFF

J: TRBJ2-5
V: TRBV30
D: -
size: -
DNA: TGTGCCTGGACCATTCAAGAGACCCAGTACTTC
CDR3: CAWTIQETQYF

J: TRBJ1-1
V: TRBV6-6
D: -
size: -
DNA: TGTGCCAGCAGCTCCACAGGGAAGAACACTGAAGCTTTCTTT
CDR3: CASSSTGKNTEAFF

J: TRBJ2-7
V: TRBV6-5
D: -
size: -
DNA: TGTGCCAGCAGTTACTCGATCGGCCCGGAGCAGTACTTC
CDR3: CASSYSIGPEQYF

J: TRBJ2-2
V: TRBV5-4
D: -
size: -
DNA: TGTGCCAGCAGCTTGCCGGCCGGGGAGCTGTTTTTT
CDR3: CASSLPAGELFF

J: TRBJ1-1
V: TRBV2
D: TRBD1
size: once
DNA: TGTGCCTTGTCGGACAGGGGGGACACTGAAGCTTTCTTT
CDR3: CALSDRGDTEAFF

J: TRBJ1-2
V: TRBV6-5
D: -
size: -
DNA: TGTGCCAGCGGACGGAACTATGGCTACACCTTC
CDR3: CASGRNYGYTF

J: TRBJ2-7
V: TRBV23-1
D: TRBD1
size: -
DNA: TGCGCCATCAGTCGCGACAGGGCCCACGAGCAGTACTTC
CDR3: CAISRDRAHEQYF

J: TRBJ2-5
V: TRBV15
D: TRBD2
size: -
DNA: TGTGCCACCAGCAGAGGGGGAGGGGAGACCCAGTACTTC
CDR3: CATSRGGGETQYF

J: TRBJ1-2
V: TRBV5-1
D: -
size: -
DNA: TGCGCCAGCAGCTTGGCGGGGAGGTCAGCCTACACCTTC
CDR3: CASSLAGRSAYTF

J: TRBJ2-7
V: TRBV2
D: TRBD2
size: once
DNA: TGTGCCAGCAGTGACCCGGGACTAGCGTTTGTTTCCCACGAGCAGTACTTC
CDR3: CASSDPGLAFVSHEQYF

J: TRBJ1-6
V: TRBV7-2
D: TRBD1
size: -
DNA: TGTGCCAGCAGCTTACGACAGGGGGCAGCTTCACCCCTCCACTTT
CDR3: CASSLRQGAASPLHF

J: TRBJ2-1
V: TRBV10-1
D: TRBD2
size: -
DNA: TGCGCCAGCAGTGGTAGTAGCGGGAGGGCCAATGAGCAGTTCTTC
CDR3: CASSGSSGRANEQFF

J: TRBJ2-1
V: TRBV23-1
D: TRBD2
size: -
DNA: TGCGCCAGCAGTCAATGTTCCCGGGGACTAGCGGGAGAGGGGAGGAGGAATGAGCAGTTCTTC
CDR3: CASSQCSRGLAGEGRRNEQFF

J: TRBJ2-5
V: TRBV10-3
D: -
size: -
DNA: TGTGCCATCAGTGGAGAGGGGAAGGAGACCCAGTACTTC
CDR3: CAISGEGKETQYF

J: TRBJ1-1
V: TRBV4-1
D: -
size: -
DNA: TGCGCCAGCAGCCAACAAGAGGGTTCTGAAGCTTTCTTT
CDR3: CASSQQEGSEAFF

J: TRBJ1-5
V: TRBV5-1
D: -
size: -
DNA: TGCGCCAGCAGCTTTGACAGCAATCAGCCCCAGCATTTT
CDR3: CASSFDSNQPQHF

J: TRBJ1-6
V: TRBV5-1
D: -
size: once
DNA: TGCGCCAGCAGCTCCGGGGGCCTTCGCTCCTATAATTCACCCCTCCACTTT
CDR3: CASSSGGLRSYNSPLHF

J: TRBJ1-1
V: TRBV28
D: TRBD1
size: few
DNA: TGTGCCACACGCACAGGGGGTTTTTCAATGGAACTATCGCCGAGAGCTTTCTTT
CDR3: CATRTGGFSMELSPRAFF

J: TRBJ1-3
V: TRBV11-2
D: -
size: -
DNA: TGTGCCAGCAGCTTTAGAGGACCGAACTCTGGAAACACCATATATTTT
CDR3: CASSFRGPNSGNTIYF

J: TRBJ2-1
V: TRBV18
D: TRBD1
size: -
DNA: TGTGCCAGCTCACCATTTAGAGGACAGGTAGAATACAATGAGCAGTTCTTC
CDR3: CASSPFRGQVEYNEQFF